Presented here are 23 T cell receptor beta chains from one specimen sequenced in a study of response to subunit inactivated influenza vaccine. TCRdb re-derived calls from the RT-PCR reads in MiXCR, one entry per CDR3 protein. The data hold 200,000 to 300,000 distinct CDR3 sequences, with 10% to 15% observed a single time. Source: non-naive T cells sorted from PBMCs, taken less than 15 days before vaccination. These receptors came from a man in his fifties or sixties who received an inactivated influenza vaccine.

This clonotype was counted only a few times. CDR3 sequence reads: CAISSAPDSGELFF. The CDR3 DNA follows: TGTGCCATCAGCTCAGCTCCGGACTCCGGGGAGCTGTTTTTT. This chain uses TRBV10-3 with TRBJ2-2; D may be TRBD2 (5 bases). Between the trimmed V and J ends, which lost 6 bases and 6 bases, there was a span of 14 bases. There are 14 residues in the CDR3. The germline V gene encodes CDR1 ENHRY and CDR2 SYGVKD.

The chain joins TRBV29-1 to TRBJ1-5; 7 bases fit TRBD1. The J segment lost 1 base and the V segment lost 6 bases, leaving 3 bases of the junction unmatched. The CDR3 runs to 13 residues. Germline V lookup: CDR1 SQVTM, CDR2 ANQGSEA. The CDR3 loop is CSVADRSNQPQHF. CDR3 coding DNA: TGCAGCGTAGCGGACAGGAGCAATCAGCCCCAGCATTTT.

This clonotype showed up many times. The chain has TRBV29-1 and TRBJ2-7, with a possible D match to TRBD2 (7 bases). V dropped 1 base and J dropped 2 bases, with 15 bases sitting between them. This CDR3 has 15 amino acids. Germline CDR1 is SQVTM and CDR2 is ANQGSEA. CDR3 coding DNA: TGCAGCGTTGAAGTCTTAGGGGGGGCCGCCTACGAGCAGTACTTC. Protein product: CSVEVLGGAAYEQYF.

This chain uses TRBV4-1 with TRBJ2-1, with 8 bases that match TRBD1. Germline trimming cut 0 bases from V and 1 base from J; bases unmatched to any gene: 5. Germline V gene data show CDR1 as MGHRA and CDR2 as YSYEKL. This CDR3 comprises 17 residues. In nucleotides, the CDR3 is TGCGCCAGCAGCCAAGATCCGGGACAGGCGTCCTACAATGAGCAGTTCTTC. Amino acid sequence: CASSQDPGQASYNEQFF.

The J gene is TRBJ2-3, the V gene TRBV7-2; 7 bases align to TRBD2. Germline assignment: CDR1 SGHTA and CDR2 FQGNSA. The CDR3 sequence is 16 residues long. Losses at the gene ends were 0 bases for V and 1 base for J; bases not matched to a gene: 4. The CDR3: CASSLAPSGGTDTQYF. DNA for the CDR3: TGTGCCAGCAGCTTAGCGCCTAGCGGAGGCACAGATACGCAGTATTTT.

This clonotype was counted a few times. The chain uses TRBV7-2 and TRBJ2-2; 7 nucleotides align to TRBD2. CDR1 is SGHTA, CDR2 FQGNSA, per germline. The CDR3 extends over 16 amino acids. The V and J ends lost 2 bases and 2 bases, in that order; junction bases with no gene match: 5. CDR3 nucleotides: TGTGCCAGCAGCTTACAGGGCGGGAGAAACACCGGGGAGCTGTTTTTT. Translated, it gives CASSLQGGRNTGELFF.

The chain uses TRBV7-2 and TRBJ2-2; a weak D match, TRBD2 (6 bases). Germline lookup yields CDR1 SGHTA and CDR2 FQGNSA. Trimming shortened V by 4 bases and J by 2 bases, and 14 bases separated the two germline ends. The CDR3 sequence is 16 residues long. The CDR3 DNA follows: TGTGCCAGCAGCTCCGTGGGGGGAATCAACACCGGGGAGCTGTTTTTT. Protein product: CASSSVGGINTGELFF.

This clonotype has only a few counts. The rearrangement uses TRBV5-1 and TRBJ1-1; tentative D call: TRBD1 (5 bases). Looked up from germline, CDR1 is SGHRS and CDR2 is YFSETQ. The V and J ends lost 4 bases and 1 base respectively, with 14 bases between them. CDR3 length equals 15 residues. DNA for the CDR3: TGCGCCAGCAGCGCCGCTGGGGGGGGGAACACTGAAGCTTTCTTT. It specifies CASSAAGGGNTEAFF.

The chain's CDR3 is CASSPRLAGGLRGNEQFF. CDR3 sequence (DNA): TGTGCCAGCAGCCCCCGACTAGCGGGAGGTTTGAGGGGCAATGAGCAGTTCTTC. The rearrangement links TRBV11-1 to TRBJ2-1; 13 bases map to TRBD2. Trimming at V came to 5 bases and at J to 6 bases, leaving 13 bases not matched to a gene. The germline V gene has CDR1 SGHAT and CDR2 FQDESV (reference sequence). The CDR3 length is 18 residues.

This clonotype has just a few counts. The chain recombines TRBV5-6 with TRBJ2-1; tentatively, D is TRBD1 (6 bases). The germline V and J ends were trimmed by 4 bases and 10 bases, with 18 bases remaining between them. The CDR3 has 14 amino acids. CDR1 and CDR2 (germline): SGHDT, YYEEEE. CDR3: CASSPNTGIGEQFF. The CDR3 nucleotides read TGTGCCAGCAGCCCAAATACAGGGATCGGGGAGCAGTTCTTC.

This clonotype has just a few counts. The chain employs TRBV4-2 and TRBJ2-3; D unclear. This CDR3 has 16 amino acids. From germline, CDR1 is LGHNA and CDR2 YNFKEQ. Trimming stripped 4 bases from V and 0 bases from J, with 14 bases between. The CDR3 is CASSRGQASSTDTQYF. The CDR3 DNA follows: TGTGCCAGCAGCCGTGGCCAGGCCTCGAGCACAGATACGCAGTATTTT.

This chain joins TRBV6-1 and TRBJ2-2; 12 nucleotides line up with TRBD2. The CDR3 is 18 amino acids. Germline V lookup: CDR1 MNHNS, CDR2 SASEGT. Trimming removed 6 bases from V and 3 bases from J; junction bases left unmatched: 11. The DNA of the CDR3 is TGTGCCAGCAGCCAGGCGCGGACTAGCGGGAAGGACACCGGGGAGCTGTTTTTT. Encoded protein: CASSQARTSGKDTGELFF.

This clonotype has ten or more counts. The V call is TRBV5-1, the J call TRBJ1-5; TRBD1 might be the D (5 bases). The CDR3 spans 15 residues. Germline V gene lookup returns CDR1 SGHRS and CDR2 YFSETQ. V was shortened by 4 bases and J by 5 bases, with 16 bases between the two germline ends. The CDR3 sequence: CASSAQGGGDQPQHF. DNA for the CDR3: TGCGCCAGCAGCGCTCAGGGTGGAGGTGATCAGCCCCAGCATTTT. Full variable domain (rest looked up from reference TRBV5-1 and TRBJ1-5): KAGVTQTPRYLIKTRGQQVTLSCSPISGHRSVSWYQQTPGQGLQFLFEYFSETQRNKGNFPGRFSGRQFSNSRSEMNVSTLELGDSALYLCASSAQGGGDQPQHFGDGTRLSIL.

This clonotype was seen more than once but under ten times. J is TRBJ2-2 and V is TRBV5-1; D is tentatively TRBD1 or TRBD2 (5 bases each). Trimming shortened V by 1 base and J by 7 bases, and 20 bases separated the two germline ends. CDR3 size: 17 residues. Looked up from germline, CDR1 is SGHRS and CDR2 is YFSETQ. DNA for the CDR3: TGCGCCAGCAGCTTGCCTAGTCTTGGGGGTTCGGTCGGGGAGCTGTTTTTT. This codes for CASSLPSLGGSVGELFF.

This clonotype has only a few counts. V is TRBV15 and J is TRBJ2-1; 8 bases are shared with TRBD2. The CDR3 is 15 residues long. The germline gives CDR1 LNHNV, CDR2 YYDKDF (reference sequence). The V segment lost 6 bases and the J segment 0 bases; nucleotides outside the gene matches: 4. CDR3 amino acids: CATRQAGVSYNEQFF. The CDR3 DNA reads TGTGCCACCAGACAAGCGGGGGTCTCCTACAATGAGCAGTTCTTC.

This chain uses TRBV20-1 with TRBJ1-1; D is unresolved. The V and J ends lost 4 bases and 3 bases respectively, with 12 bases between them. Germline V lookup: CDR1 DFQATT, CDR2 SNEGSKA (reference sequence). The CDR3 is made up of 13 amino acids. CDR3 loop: CSAKLSLDTEAFF. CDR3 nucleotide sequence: TGCAGTGCTAAGTTATCGCTGGACACTGAAGCTTTCTTT.

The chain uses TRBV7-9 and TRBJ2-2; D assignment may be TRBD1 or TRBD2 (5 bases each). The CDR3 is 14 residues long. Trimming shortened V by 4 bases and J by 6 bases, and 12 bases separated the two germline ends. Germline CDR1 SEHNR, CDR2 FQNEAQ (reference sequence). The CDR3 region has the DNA TGTGCCAGCAGCTGGGACCTCACCCCCGGGGAGCTGTTTTTT. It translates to CASSWDLTPGELFF.

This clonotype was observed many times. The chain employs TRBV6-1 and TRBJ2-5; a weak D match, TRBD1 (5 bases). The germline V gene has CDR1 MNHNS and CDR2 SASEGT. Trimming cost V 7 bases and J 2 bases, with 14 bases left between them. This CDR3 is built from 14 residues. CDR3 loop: CASTQGFGQETQYF. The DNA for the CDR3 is TGTGCCAGCACTCAGGGTTTCGGTCAAGAGACCCAGTACTTC.

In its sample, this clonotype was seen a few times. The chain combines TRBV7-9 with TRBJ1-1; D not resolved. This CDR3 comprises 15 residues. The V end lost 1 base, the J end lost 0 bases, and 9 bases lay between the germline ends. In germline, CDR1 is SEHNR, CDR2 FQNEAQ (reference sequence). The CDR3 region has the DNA TGTGCCAGCAGCTTAGTTCGCAGGCTGAACACTGAAGCTTTCTTT. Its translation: CASSLVRRLNTEAFF.

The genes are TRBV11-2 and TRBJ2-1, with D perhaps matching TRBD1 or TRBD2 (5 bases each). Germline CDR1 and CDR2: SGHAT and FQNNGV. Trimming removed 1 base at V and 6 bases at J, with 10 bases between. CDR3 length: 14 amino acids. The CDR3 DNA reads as TGTGCCAGCAGCTTAGCGGGACCGGGCAATGAGCAGTTCTTC. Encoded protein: CASSLAGPGNEQFF.

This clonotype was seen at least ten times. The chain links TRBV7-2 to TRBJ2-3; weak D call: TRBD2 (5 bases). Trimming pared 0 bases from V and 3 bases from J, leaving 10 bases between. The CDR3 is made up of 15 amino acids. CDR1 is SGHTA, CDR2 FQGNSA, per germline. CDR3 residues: CASSLAASGTDTQYF. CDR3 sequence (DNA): TGTGCCAGCAGCTTAGCGGCTTCGGGGACAGATACGCAGTATTTT.

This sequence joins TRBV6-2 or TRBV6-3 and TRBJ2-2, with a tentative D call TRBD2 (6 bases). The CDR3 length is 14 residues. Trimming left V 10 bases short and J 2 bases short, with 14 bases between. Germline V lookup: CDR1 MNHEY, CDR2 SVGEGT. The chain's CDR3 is CATRGLINTGELFF. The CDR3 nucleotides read TGTGCCACCCGAGGACTAATTAACACCGGGGAGCTGTTTTTT.

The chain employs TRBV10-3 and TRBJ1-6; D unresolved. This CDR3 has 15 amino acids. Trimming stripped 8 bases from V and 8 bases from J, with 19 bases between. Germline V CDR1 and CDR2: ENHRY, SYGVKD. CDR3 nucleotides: TGTGCCATCCGAGCGGCAGAGAAGAACTATTCACCCCTCCACTTT. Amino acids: CAIRAAEKNYSPLHF.